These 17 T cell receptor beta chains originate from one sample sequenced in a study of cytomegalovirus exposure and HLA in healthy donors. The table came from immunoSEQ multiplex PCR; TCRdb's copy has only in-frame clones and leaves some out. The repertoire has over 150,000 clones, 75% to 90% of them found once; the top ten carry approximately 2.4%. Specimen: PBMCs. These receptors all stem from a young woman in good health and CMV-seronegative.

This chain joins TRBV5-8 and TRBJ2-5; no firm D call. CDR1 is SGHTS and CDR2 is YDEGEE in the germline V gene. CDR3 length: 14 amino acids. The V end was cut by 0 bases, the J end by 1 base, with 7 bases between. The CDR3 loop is CASSLDFSQETQYF. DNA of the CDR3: TGTGCCAGCAGCTTGGATTTCAGCCAAGAGACCCAGTACTTC.

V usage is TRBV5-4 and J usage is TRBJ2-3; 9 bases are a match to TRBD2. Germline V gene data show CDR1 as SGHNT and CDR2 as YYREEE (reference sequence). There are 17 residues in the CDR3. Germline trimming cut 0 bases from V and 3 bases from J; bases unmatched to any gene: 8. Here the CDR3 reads CASSLGGGGALTDTQYF. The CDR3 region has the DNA TGTGCCAGCAGCTTGGGAGGCGGGGGGGCCTTAACAGATACGCAGTATTTT.

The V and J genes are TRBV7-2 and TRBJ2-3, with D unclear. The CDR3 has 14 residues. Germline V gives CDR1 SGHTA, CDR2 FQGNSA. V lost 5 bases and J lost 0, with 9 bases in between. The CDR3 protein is CASSPLSSTDTQYF. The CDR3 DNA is TGTGCCAGCAGCCCGTTATCTAGCACAGATACGCAGTATTTT.

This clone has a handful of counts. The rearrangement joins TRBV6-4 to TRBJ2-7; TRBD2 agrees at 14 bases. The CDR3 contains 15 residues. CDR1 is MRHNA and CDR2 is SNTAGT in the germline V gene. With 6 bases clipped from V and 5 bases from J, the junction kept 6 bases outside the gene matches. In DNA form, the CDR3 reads TGTGCCAGCAGCGAAGGGACTAGCGGGAGCAACGAGCAGTACTTC. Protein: CASSEGTSGSNEQYF.

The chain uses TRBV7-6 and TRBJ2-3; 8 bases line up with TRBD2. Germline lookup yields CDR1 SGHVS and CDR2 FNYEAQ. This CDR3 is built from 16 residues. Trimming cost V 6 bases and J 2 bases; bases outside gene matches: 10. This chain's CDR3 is CASSRPAGAYTDTQYF. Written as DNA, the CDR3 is TGTGCCAGCAGTCGGCCAGCGGGGGCCTACACAGATACGCAGTATTTT.

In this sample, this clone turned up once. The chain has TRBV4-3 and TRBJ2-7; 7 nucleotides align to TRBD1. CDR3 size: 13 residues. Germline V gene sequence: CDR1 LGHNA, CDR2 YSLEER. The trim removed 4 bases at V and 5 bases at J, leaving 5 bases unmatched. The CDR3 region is CASSPGGFNEQYF. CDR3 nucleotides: TGCGCCAGCAGCCCAGGGGGTTTCAACGAGCAGTACTTC.

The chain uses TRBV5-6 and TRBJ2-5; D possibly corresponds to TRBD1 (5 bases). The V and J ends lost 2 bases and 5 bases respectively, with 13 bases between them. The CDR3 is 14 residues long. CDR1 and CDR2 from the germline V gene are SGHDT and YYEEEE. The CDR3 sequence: CASSFQGAPETQYF. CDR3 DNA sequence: TGTGCCAGCAGCTTCCAGGGCGCCCCGGAGACCCAGTACTTC.

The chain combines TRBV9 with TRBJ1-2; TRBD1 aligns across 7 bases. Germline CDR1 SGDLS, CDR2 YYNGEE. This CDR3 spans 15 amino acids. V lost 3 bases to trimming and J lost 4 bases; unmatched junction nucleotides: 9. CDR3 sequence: CASSGRMRQGYGYTF. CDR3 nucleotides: TGTGCCAGCAGCGGTCGAATGAGACAGGGCTATGGCTACACCTTC.

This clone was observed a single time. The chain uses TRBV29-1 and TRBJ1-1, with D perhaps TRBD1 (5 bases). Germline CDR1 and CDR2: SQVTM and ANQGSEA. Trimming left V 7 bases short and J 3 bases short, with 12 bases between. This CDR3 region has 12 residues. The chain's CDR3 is CSGGDGYTEAFF. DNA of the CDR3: TGCAGCGGGGGGGACGGTTACACTGAAGCTTTCTTT.

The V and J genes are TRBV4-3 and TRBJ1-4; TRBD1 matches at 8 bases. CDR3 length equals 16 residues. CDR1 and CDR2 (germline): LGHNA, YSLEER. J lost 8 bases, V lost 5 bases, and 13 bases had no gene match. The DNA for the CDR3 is TGCGCCAGCAGCGTCCAGTATCGGACAGGGAACGAAAAACTGTTTTTT. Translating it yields CASSVQYRTGNEKLFF.

CDR3 coding DNA: TGTGCCAGCTCACCGGACATCCGAAACACTGAAGCTTTCTTT. Residues: CASSPDIRNTEAFF. V usage is TRBV18 and J usage is TRBJ1-1; possibly TRBD1 for D (5 bases). Trimming removed 3 bases at V and 2 bases at J, with 10 bases between. Per germline, CDR1 KGHSH and CDR2 LQKENI. The CDR3 totals 14 residues. Using reference TRBV18 and TRBJ1-1 for the parts outside the CDR3, the full variable domain is NAGVMQNPRHLVRRRGQEARLRCSPMKGHSHVYWYRQLPEEGLKFMVYLQKENIIDESGMPKERFSAEFPKEGPSILRIQQVVRGDSAAYFCASSPDIRNTEAFFGQGTRLTVV.

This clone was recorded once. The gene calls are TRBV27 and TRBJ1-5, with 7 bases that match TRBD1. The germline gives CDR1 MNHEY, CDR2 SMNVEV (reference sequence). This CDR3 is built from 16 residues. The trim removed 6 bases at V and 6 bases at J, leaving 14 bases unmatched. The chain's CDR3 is CASSPLVGAGGQPQHF. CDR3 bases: TGTGCCAGCAGCCCCCTGGTCGGTGCAGGGGGTCAGCCCCAGCATTTT.

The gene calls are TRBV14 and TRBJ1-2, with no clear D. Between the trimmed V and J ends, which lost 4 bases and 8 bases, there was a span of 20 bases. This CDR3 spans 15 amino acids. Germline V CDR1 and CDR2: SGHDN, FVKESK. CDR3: CASSRGTDRRRGYTF. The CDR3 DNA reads TGTGCCAGCAGCCGGGGAACAGACCGCAGGAGGGGCTACACCTTC.

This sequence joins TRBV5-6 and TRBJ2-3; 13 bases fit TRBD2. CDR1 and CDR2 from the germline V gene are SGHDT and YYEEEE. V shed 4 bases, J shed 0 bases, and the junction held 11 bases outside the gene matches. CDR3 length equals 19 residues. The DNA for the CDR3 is TGTGCCAGCAGCGGAAACACTAGCGGGAGGGTCCTTAGCACAGATACGCAGTATTTT. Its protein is CASSGNTSGRVLSTDTQYF. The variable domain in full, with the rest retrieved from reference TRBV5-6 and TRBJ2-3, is DAGVTQSPTHLIKTRGQQVTLRCSPKSGHDTVSWYQQALGQGPQFIFQYYEEEERQRGNFPDRFSGHQFPNYSSELNVNALLLGDSALYLCASSGNTSGRVLSTDTQYFGPGTRLTVL.

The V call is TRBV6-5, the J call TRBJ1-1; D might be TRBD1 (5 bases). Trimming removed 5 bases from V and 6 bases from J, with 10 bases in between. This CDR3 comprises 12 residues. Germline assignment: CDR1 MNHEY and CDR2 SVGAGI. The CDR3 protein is CASSTGGAEAFF. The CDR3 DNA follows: TGTGCCAGCAGTACAGGTGGGGCTGAAGCTTTCTTT.

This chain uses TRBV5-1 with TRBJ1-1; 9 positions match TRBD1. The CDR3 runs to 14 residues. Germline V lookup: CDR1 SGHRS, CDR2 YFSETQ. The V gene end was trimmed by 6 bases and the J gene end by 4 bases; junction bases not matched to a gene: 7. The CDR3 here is CASTRTGESTEAFF. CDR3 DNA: TGCGCCAGCACTCGGACAGGGGAGAGCACTGAAGCTTTCTTT.

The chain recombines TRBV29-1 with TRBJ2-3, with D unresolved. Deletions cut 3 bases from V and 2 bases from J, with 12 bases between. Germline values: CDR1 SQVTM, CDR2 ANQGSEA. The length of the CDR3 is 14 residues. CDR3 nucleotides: TGCAGCGTTGATTCATGGGCCGTCACAGATACGCAGTATTTT. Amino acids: CSVDSWAVTDTQYF.